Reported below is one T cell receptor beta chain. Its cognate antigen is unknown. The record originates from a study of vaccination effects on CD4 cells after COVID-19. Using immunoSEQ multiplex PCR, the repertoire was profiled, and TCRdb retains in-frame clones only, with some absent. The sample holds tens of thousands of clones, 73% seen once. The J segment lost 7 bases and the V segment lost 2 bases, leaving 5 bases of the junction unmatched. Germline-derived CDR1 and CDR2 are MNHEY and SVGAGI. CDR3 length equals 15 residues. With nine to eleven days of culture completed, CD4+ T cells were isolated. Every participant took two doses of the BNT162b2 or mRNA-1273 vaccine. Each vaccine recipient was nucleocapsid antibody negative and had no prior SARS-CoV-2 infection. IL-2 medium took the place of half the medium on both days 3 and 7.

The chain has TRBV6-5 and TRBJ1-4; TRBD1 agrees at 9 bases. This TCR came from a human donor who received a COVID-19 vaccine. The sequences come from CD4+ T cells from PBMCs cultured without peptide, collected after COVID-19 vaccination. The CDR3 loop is CASSYDHRGREKLFF. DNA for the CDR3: TGTGCCAGCAGTTACGATCACAGGGGGCGTGAAAAACTGTTTTTT.